This TCR beta chain was identified in a study of cytotoxic CD8 clonotypes in ibrutinib-treated CLL. V lost 3 bases and J lost 2, with 13 bases in between. The CDR3 loop spans 15 amino acids. From germline, CDR1 is GTSNPN and CDR2 SVGIG (reference sequence). The repertoire was sequenced with immunoSEQ multiplex PCR; TCRdb's copy has only in-frame clones and lacks some. Altogether about 50,000 clones are present, approximately 87% being singletons, with the ten largest covering around 20%. The chain uses TRBV30 and TRBJ2-2; no clear D gene. The sequencing used PBMCs, collected after 24 months of ibrutinib treatment. This TCR derives from a human donor with chronic lymphocytic leukemia. The CDR3 spells CAWRVGWGNTGELFF. In nucleotides, the CDR3 is TGTGCCTGGAGGGTAGGGTGGGGAAACACCGGGGAGCTGTTTTTT.